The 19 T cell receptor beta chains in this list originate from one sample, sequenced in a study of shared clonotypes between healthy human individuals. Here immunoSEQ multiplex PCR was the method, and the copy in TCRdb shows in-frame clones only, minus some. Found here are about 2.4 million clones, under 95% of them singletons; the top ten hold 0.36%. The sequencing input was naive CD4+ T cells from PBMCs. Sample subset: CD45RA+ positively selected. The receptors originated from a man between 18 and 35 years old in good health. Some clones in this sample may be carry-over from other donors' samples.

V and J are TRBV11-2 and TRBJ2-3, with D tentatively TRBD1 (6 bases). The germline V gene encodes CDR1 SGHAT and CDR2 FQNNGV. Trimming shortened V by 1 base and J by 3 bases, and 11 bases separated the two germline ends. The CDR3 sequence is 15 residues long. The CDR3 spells CASSLGGRGTDTQYF. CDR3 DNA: TGTGCCAGCAGCTTAGGTGGCAGGGGAACAGATACGCAGTATTTT.

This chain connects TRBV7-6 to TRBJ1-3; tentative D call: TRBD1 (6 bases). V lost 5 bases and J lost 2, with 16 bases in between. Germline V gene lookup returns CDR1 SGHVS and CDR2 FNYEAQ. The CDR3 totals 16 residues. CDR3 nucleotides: TGTGCCAGCAGCACAATCCCTAGGGGGACTGGAAACACCATATATTTT. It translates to CASSTIPRGTGNTIYF.

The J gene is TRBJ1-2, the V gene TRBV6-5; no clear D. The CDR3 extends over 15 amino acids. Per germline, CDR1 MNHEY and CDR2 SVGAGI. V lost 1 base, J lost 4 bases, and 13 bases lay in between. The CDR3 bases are TGTGCCAGCAGTTACTACGTGGGTTCCTTCTATGGCTACACCTTC. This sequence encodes CASSYYVGSFYGYTF.

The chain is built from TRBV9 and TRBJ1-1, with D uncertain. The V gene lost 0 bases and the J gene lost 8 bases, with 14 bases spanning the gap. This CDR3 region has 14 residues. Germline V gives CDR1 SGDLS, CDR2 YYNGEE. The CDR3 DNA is TGTGCCAGCAGCGTAGTGTGGGCCAGCCAAGAAGCTTTCTTT. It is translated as CASSVVWASQEAFF.

CDR3 region: CASSLHSNSPLHF. The DNA of the CDR3 is TGTGCCAGCAGTTTGCACTCGAATTCACCCCTCCACTTT. This chain links TRBV27 with TRBJ1-6, with D uncertain. V dropped 3 bases and J dropped 7 bases, with 7 bases sitting between them. This CDR3 has 13 amino acids. Germline V gene data show CDR1 as MNHEY and CDR2 as SMNVEV (reference sequence).

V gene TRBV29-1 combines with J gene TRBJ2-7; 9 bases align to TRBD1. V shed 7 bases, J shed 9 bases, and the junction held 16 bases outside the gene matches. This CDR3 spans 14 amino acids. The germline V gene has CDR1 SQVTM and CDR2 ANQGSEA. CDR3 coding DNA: TGCAGCGCATACTCTCCGGGACAGGGCTCCGGGCAGTACTTC. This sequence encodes CSAYSPGQGSGQYF.

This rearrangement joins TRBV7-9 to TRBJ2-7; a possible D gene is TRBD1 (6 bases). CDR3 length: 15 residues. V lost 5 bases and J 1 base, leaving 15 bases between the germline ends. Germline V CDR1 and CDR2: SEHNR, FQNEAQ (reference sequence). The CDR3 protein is CASSGNRVGSYEQYF. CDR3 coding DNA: TGTGCCAGCAGCGGGAACAGGGTCGGGTCCTACGAGCAGTACTTC. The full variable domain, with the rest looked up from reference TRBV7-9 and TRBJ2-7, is DTGVSQNPRHKITKRGQNVTFRCDPISEHNRLYWYRQTLGQGPEFLTYFQNEAQLEKSRLLSDRFSAERPKGSFSTLEIQRTEQGDSAMYLCASSGNRVGSYEQYFGPGTRLTVT.

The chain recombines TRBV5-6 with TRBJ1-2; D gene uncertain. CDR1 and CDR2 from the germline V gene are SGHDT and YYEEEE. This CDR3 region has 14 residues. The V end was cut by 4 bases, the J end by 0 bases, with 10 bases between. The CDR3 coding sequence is TGTGCCAGCAGCCGAAGGTACGCTAACTATGGCTACACCTTC. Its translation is CASSRRYANYGYTF.

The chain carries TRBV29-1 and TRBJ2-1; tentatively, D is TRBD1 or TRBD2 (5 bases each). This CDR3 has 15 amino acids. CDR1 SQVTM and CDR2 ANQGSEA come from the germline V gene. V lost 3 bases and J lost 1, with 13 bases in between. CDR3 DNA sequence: TGCAGCGTTGAGACCGGGACGTATTCCTACAATGAGCAGTTCTTC. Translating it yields CSVETGTYSYNEQFF.

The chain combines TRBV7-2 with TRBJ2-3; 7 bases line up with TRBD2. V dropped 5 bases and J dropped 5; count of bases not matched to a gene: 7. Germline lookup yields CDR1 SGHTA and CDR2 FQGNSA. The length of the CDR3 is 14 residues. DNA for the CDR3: TGTGCCAGCAGCCGGCGGGAGATCGGAGATACGCAGTATTTT. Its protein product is CASSRREIGDTQYF.

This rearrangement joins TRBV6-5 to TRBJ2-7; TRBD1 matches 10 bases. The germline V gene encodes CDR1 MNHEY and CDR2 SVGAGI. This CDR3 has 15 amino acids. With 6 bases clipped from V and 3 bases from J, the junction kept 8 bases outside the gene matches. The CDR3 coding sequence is TGTGCCAGCAGCCCCGACAGGGGGCTTAGCTACGAGCAGTACTTC. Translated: CASSPDRGLSYEQYF.

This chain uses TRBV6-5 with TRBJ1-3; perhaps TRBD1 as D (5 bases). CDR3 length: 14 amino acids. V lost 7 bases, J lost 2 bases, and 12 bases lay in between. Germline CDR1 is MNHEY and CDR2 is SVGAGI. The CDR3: CASKQGSAGNTIYF. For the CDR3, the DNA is TGTGCCAGCAAGCAGGGTAGCGCTGGAAACACCATATATTTT.

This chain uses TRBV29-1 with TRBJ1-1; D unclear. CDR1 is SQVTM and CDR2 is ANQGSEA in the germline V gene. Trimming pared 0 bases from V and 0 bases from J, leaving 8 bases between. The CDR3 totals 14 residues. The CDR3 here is CSVEDSGLNTEAFF. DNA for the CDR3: TGCAGCGTTGAAGATTCCGGGTTGAACACTGAAGCTTTCTTT.

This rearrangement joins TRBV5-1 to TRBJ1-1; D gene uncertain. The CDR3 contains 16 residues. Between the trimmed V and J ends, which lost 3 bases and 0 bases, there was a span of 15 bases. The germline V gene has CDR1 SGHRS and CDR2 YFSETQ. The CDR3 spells CASSYGPQRMNTEAFF. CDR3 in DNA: TGCGCCAGCAGCTATGGCCCCCAGCGGATGAACACTGAAGCTTTCTTT.

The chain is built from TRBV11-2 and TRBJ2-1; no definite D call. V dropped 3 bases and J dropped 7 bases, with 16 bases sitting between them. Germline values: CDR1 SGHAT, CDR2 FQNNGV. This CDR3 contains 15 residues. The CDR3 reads CASSFDTLPSNEQFF. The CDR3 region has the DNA TGTGCCAGCAGCTTTGACACACTTCCGTCAAATGAGCAGTTCTTC.

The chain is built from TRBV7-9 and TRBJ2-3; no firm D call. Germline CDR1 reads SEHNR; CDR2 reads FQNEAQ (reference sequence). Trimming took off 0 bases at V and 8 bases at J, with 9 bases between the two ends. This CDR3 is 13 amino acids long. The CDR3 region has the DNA TGTGCCAGCAGCTTAGCGGGCAGCCTTACGCAGTATTTT. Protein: CASSLAGSLTQYF.

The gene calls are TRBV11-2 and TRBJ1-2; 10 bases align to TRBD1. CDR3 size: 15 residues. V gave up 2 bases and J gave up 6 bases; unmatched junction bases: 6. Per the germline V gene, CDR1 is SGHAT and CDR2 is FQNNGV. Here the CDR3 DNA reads TGTGCCAGCAGCTTATTGACAGGGGGCAGCCATGGCTACACCTTC. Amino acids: CASSLLTGGSHGYTF. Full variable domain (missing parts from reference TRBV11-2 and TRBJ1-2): EAGVAQSPRYKIIEKRQSVAFWCNPISGHATLYWYQQILGQGPKLLIQFQNNGVVDDSQLPKDRFSAERLKGVDSTLKIQPAKLEDSAVYLCASSLLTGGSHGYTFGSGTRLTVV.

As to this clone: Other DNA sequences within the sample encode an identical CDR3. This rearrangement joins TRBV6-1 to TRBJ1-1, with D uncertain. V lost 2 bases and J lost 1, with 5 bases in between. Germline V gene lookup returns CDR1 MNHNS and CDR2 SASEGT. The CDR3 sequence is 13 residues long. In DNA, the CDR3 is TGTGCCAGCAGTGAAACCGGGAACACTGAAGCTTTCTTT. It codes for CASSETGNTEAFF.

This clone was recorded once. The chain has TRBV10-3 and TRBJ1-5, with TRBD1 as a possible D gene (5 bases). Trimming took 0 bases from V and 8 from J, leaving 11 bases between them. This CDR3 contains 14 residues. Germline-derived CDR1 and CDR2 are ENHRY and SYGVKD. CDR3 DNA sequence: TGTGCCATCAGTGAGTCGACAGAGAGGGAGCCCCAGCATTTT. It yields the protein CAISESTEREPQHF.